The T cell receptor (beta chain) described here comes from a study of blood T cell repertoires in COVID-19. The method was immunoSEQ multiplex PCR; TCRdb's version includes in-frame clones alone and lacks a portion of them. The sample shows about 360,000 clones, more than 75% of them seen only once. The junction had 8 bases not matched to a gene; V was cut back by 4 bases and J by 0 bases. CDR1 is KGHSH, CDR2 LQKENI, per germline. The CDR3 loop spans 17 amino acids. The V and J genes are TRBV18 and TRBJ1-3; 8 nucleotides match TRBD1. Sequencing input: peripheral blood. This sequence originates from a human donor in a cohort sampled during active COVID-19. CDR3 bases: TGTGCCAGCTCACTGGGACAGGCCTCCTACTCTGGAAACACCATATATTTT. It translates to CASSLGQASYSGNTIYF.